Listed here are 3 T cell receptor beta chains from one sample, sequenced in a study of blood T cells in healthy people across ages. Through a sample-barcoded 5' primer and a J-beta primer mix, a second PCR was run for roughly 7 to 11 cycles. Via MiXCR, TCRdb re-called the 5' RACE reads, giving one row per CDR3 protein. The sample holds hundreds of thousands of distinct CDR3 sequences, roughly 50% seen once. Sequenced sample: blood. The receptors originated from a man in his forties or fifties in good health.

V is TRBV6-2 or TRBV6-3 and J is TRBJ2-7; the D is unclear. The CDR3 is made up of 13 amino acids. V dropped 5 bases and J dropped 0 bases, with 8 bases sitting between them. Germline lookup yields CDR1 MNHEY and CDR2 SVGEGT. CDR3 DNA sequence: TGTGCCAGCAGTAACTATGGCTCCTACGAGCAGTACTTC. Its translation is CASSNYGSYEQYF.

The rearrangement links TRBV6-5 to TRBJ1-2; D not resolved. V shed 0 bases and J shed 1 base, with 24 bases lying between them. The germline V gene has CDR1 MNHEY and CDR2 SVGAGI. The CDR3 runs to 20 residues. CDR3 sequence: CASSYSVTGLSLEGNYGYTF. CDR3 DNA: TGTGCCAGCAGTTACTCGGTTACCGGGCTCTCCTTGGAGGGTAACTATGGCTACACCTTC.

V usage is TRBV7-6 and J usage is TRBJ2-5; D not certain. Trimming pared 1 base from V and 2 bases from J, leaving 17 bases between. The CDR3 spans 17 residues. Germline V gives CDR1 SGHVS, CDR2 FNYEAQ. The CDR3 DNA is TGTGCCAGCAGCTTAGAAGTGTTAACCAGAGGTCAAGAGACCCAGTACTTC. Amino acid sequence: CASSLEVLTRGQETQYF.